These 28 T cell receptor beta chains were sequenced from one sample in a study of OX40 agonist ivuxolimab in advanced cancers. Here immunoSEQ multiplex PCR was the method, and the copy in TCRdb shows in-frame clones only, minus some. The data show some 81,000 clones, around 87% seen once. Specimen: CD4+ or CD8+ T cells sorted from blood, collected in a trial of the OX40 agonist ivuxolimab. All receptors come from an adult with an advanced solid tumor such as melanoma, head and neck, liver or kidney cancer.

The chain carries TRBV7-9 and TRBJ1-4, with 8 bases identical to TRBD1. The junction had 11 bases not matched to a gene; V was cut back by 1 base and J by 4 bases. The CDR3 has 18 amino acids. Looked up from germline, CDR1 is SEHNR and CDR2 is FQNEAQ (reference sequence). CDR3 in DNA: TGTGCCAGCAGCTTAGAGGGTGGACAGGGCCTGTATAATGAAAAACTGTTTTTT. Protein: CASSLEGGQGLYNEKLFF.

This chain connects TRBV2 to TRBJ1-2; the match to TRBD1 covers 8 bases. The CDR3 totals 15 residues. V lost 2 bases and J lost 5; bases outside the gene matches: 7. The V gene's germline CDR1 is SNHLY and CDR2 FYNNEI. Written as DNA, the CDR3 is TGTGCCAGCAGTGAAACTGGGCAGGGGGCATATGGCTACACCTTC. Amino acids: CASSETGQGAYGYTF. Full variable domain (rest looked up from reference TRBV2 and TRBJ1-2): EPEVTQTPSHQVTQMGQEVILRCVPISNHLYFYWYRQILGQKVEFLVSFYNNEISEKSEIFDDQFSVERPDGSNFTLKIRSTKLEDSAMYFCASSETGQGAYGYTFGSGTRLTVV.

This clone was observed a few times. This sequence joins TRBV5-1 and TRBJ2-1; D might be TRBD1 (6 bases). Germline loops: CDR1 SGHRS, CDR2 YFSETQ. CDR3 length: 15 residues. Trimming removed 0 bases from V and 4 bases from J, with 11 bases in between. CDR3 sequence reads: CASSLGDTPYNEQFF. DNA of the CDR3: TGCGCCAGCAGCTTGGGGGACACGCCTTACAATGAGCAGTTCTTC.

This chain connects TRBV19 to TRBJ2-1; TRBD1 agrees at 7 bases. The CDR3 runs to 14 residues. With 5 bases clipped from V and 6 bases from J, the junction kept 7 bases outside the gene matches. The germline CDR1 and CDR2 sequences are LNHDA and SQIVND (reference sequence). CDR3 amino acids: CASSLGTASNEQFF. CDR3 DNA: TGTGCCAGTAGTCTGGGGACAGCGAGCAATGAGCAGTTCTTC.

This chain joins TRBV7-6 and TRBJ2-3; a possible D gene is TRBD2 (7 bases). There are 15 residues in the CDR3. V was trimmed by 0 bases and J by 4 bases, leaving 11 bases between them. Germline CDR1 SGHVS, CDR2 FNYEAQ. CDR3 bases: TGTGCCAGCAGCTTAGCGGGGGGGCGAGCAGATACGCAGTATTTT. Amino acid sequence: CASSLAGGRADTQYF.

This clone was detected a few times. The chain recombines TRBV30 with TRBJ1-1, with D possibly TRBD1 on 5 matching bases. In germline, CDR1 is GTSNPN, CDR2 SVGIG (reference sequence). This CDR3 spans 13 amino acids. V was trimmed by 4 bases and J by 5 bases, leaving 14 bases between them. The CDR3 protein is CAWTAGRETEAFF. The DNA for the CDR3 is TGTGCCTGGACCGCAGGGAGGGAAACTGAAGCTTTCTTT.

The rearrangement joins TRBV14 to TRBJ1-6; TRBD1 aligns across 7 bases. The CDR3 is 14 residues long. V lost 6 bases and J lost 4; bases outside the gene matches: 3. Germline V lookup: CDR1 SGHDN, CDR2 FVKESK. Here the CDR3 reads CASSPGQYNSPLHF. CDR3 nucleotides: TGTGCCAGCAGTCCGGGACAGTATAATTCACCCCTCCACTTT.

The CDR3 spells CASSLAVWANEKLFF. CDR3 DNA sequence: TGCGCCAGCAGCTTGGCCGTGTGGGCTAATGAAAAACTGTTTTTT. The gene calls are TRBV5-1 and TRBJ1-4; D not certain. Trimming removed 0 bases from V and 3 bases from J, with 9 bases in between. In germline, CDR1 is SGHRS, CDR2 YFSETQ. The CDR3 length is 15 residues.

The rearrangement joins TRBV11-1 to TRBJ1-5; 8 bases are a match to TRBD1. Germline lookup yields CDR1 SGHAT and CDR2 FQDESV (reference sequence). The CDR3 is 13 amino acids. V lost 3 bases to trimming and J lost 5 bases; unmatched junction nucleotides: 0. DNA for the CDR3: TGTGCCAGCAGCTTGACAGGGGATCAGCCCCAGCATTTT. Translating gives CASSLTGDQPQHF.

This chain uses TRBV5-1 with TRBJ2-7, with D hard to call. Germline V lookup: CDR1 SGHRS, CDR2 YFSETQ. Trimming took off 0 bases at V and 2 bases at J, with 6 bases between the two ends. The CDR3 has 13 amino acids. CDR3 sequence: CASSLGPTYEQYF. The CDR3 nucleotides are TGCGCCAGCAGCTTGGGTCCGACCTACGAGCAGTACTTC.

V gene TRBV5-4 combines with J gene TRBJ1-5; possible D gene TRBD1, 6 bases. Between the trimmed V and J ends, which lost 4 bases and 4 bases, there was a span of 15 bases. The CDR3 is made up of 15 amino acids. Germline values: CDR1 SGHNT, CDR2 YYREEE (reference sequence). CDR3 in amino acids: CASSQGGIENQPQHF. CDR3 DNA sequence: TGTGCCAGCAGCCAAGGGGGAATTGAGAATCAGCCCCAGCATTTT.

This clone was detected only a few times. V gene TRBV6-1 combines with J gene TRBJ1-5; TRBD1 agrees at 11 bases. This CDR3 comprises 15 residues. Germline CDR1 MNHNS, CDR2 SASEGT. The V and J ends lost 7 bases and 6 bases, in that order; junction bases with no gene match: 8. CDR3 region: CASTWTGGAGQPQHF. CDR3 nucleotide sequence: TGTGCCAGCACGTGGACAGGGGGCGCAGGTCAGCCCCAGCATTTT.

V gene TRBV6-6 combines with J gene TRBJ2-7; D gene ambiguous. This CDR3 is 13 amino acids long. Trimming stripped 2 bases from V and 3 bases from J, with 8 bases between. The germline gives CDR1 MNHNY, CDR2 SVGAGI (reference sequence). DNA for the CDR3: TGTGCCAGCAGTTACCCAGAGTACTACGAGCAGTACTTC. Translated: CASSYPEYYEQYF.

The rearrangement uses TRBV11-2 and TRBJ2-1, with D possibly TRBD2 on 6 matching bases. The CDR3 runs 15 residues. V was cut by 5 bases and J by 9 bases, with 20 bases left in between. Germline lookup yields CDR1 SGHAT and CDR2 FQNNGV. The CDR3 coding sequence is TGTGCCAGCAGCCAACTAGGGGCGTTGGGGGGTGAGCAGTTCTTC. Amino acid sequence: CASSQLGALGGEQFF.

The V gene is TRBV7-2, the J gene TRBJ2-1; D unresolved. CDR3 length: 17 residues. The germline V gene encodes CDR1 SGHTA and CDR2 FQGNSA. Trimming removed 1 base at V and 0 bases at J, with 13 bases between. The CDR3 reads CASSLEPAVSSYNEQFF. CDR3 nucleotide sequence: TGTGCCAGCAGCTTAGAGCCCGCGGTCAGCTCCTACAATGAGCAGTTCTTC.

This clone has just one count. The chain carries TRBV2 and TRBJ1-3; D may be TRBD1 (6 bases). Germline V CDR1 and CDR2: SNHLY, FYNNEI. This CDR3 region has 19 residues. V shed 6 bases and J shed 1 base, with 25 bases lying between them. CDR3 sequence reads: CASRVRDTLRALSGNTIYF. CDR3 DNA: TGTGCCAGCAGAGTCAGGGACACATTACGAGCACTTTCTGGAAACACCATATATTTT. The variable domain in full, with the rest retrieved from reference TRBV2 and TRBJ1-3, is EPEVTQTPSHQVTQMGQEVILRCVPISNHLYFYWYRQILGQKVEFLVSFYNNEISEKSEIFDDQFSVERPDGSNFTLKIRSTKLEDSAMYFCASRVRDTLRALSGNTIYFGEGSWLTVV.

The CDR3 nucleotides are TGCGCCAGCAGCCAAGAAGACAGAAACACTGAAGCTTTCTTT. It is translated as CASSQEDRNTEAFF. The V and J genes are TRBV4-3 and TRBJ1-1, with D perhaps matching TRBD1 (5 bases). The CDR3 spans 14 residues. Germline CDR1 is LGHNA and CDR2 is YSLEER. Trimming shortened V by 0 bases and J by 2 bases, and 7 bases separated the two germline ends.

The chain has TRBV5-4 and TRBJ1-1, with D possibly TRBD1 on 6 matching bases. V lost 4 bases, J lost 4 bases, and 14 bases lay in between. Germline CDR1 reads SGHNT; CDR2 reads YYREEE (reference sequence). This CDR3 has 14 residues. The CDR3 DNA sequence: TGTGCCAGCAGCCAACCTGGGGGGGCCACTGAAGCTTTCTTT. Translating it yields CASSQPGGATEAFF.

This sequence joins TRBV4-1 and TRBJ1-1; D gene unclear. Germline V gene sequence: CDR1 MGHRA, CDR2 YSYEKL. The CDR3 runs 11 residues. V lost 0 bases to trimming and J lost 5 bases, with 1 base between them. CDR3 protein: CASSQETEAFF. CDR3 DNA: TGCGCCAGCAGCCAAGAAACTGAAGCTTTCTTT.

The CDR3 here is CASSESEDLLGTQYF. The CDR3 DNA sequence: TGCGCCAGCAGTGAGTCTGAGGATCTTCTGGGGACCCAGTACTTC. The chain has TRBV10-1 and TRBJ2-5; D gene unclear. CDR1 is WNHNN, CDR2 SYGVQD, per germline (reference sequence). Trimming removed 0 bases from V and 7 bases from J, with 15 bases in between. This CDR3 spans 15 amino acids.

V gene TRBV5-1 combines with J gene TRBJ2-2; D remains unclear. There are 14 residues in the CDR3. V dropped 0 bases and J dropped 4 bases, with 7 bases sitting between them. The V gene's germline CDR1 is SGHRS and CDR2 YFSETQ. The DNA for the CDR3 is TGCGCCAGCAGCTTGGGGGGATTCACCGGGGAGCTGTTTTTT. This gives the protein CASSLGGFTGELFF.

The V gene is TRBV29-1, the J gene TRBJ1-5; a possible D gene is TRBD1 (5 bases). Germline values: CDR1 SQVTM, CDR2 ANQGSEA. CDR3 length: 16 amino acids. Trimming shortened V by 4 bases and J by 1 base, and 17 bases separated the two germline ends. In nucleotides, the CDR3 is TGCAGCGTTGGCATGGGGAGGGGCGGAAGCAATCAGCCCCAGCATTTT. As protein: CSVGMGRGGSNQPQHF.

This clone was observed a few times. The chain joins TRBV6-4 to TRBJ1-6; possibly TRBD1 for D (5 bases). The CDR3 has 15 residues. Germline values: CDR1 MRHNA, CDR2 SNTAGT. Trimming removed 6 bases at V and 5 bases at J, with 14 bases between. Here the CDR3 reads CASRTGQGDNSPLHF. The CDR3 DNA follows: TGTGCCAGCAGAACTGGGCAGGGCGATAATTCACCCCTCCACTTT.

To note about this clone: The germline gene is not matched at one end of the junction; a read error may be the cause. The chain carries TRBV4-1 and TRBJ1-6, with 7 positions matching TRBD1. The germline V gene has CDR1 MGHRA and CDR2 YSYEKL. CDR3 length: 17 residues. The CDR3 DNA reads as TGCGTCAGCAGCCAGTTAAGCGGGACAGCTTTGCGATCACCCCTCCACTTT. This gives the protein CVSSQLSGTALRSPLHF.

V usage is TRBV28 and J usage is TRBJ2-7; D tentatively fits TRBD1 or TRBD2 (5 bases each). Germline values: CDR1 MDHEN, CDR2 SYDVKM. V dropped 3 bases and J dropped 7 bases, with 16 bases sitting between them. The CDR3 has 14 amino acids. CDR3 DNA: TGTGCCAGCAGTTTGGTGTTGGGGGAATTGGAGCAGTACTTC. Translation gives CASSLVLGELEQYF.

The J gene is TRBJ2-1, the V gene TRBV28, with D tentatively TRBD2 (6 bases). Germline CDR1 is MDHEN and CDR2 is SYDVKM. V lost 8 bases and J lost 6, with 8 bases in between. The CDR3 totals 11 residues. CDR3 amino acids: CASGTPNEQFF. The CDR3 DNA follows: TGTGCCAGCGGGACTCCCAATGAGCAGTTCTTC. Filled out from reference TRBV28 and TRBJ2-1, the complete variable domain reads DVKVTQSSRYLVKRTGEKVFLECVQDMDHENMFWYRQDPGLGLRLIYFSYDVKMKEKGDIPEGYSVSREKKERFSLILESASTNQTSMYLCASGTPNEQFFGPGTRLTVL.

This chain connects TRBV19 to TRBJ1-2; 7 nucleotides line up with TRBD1. The V segment lost 7 bases and the J segment 0 bases; nucleotides outside the gene matches: 14. Germline-derived CDR1 and CDR2 are LNHDA and SQIVND (reference sequence). The CDR3 has 17 residues. CDR3 in amino acids: CASTTLSTGRANYGYTF. The CDR3 bases are TGTGCCAGTACTACCCTCTCGACAGGGCGAGCTAACTATGGCTACACCTTC.

This clone was seen only a few times. This rearrangement joins TRBV21-1 to TRBJ2-7; the DNA was not used to check the table's D call, TRBD2. TRBV21-1 is classified as a pseudogene. CDR3 size: 18 residues. For the CDR3, the DNA is TGTGCCAGCAGCACTAAACCGGCCGGGCGGCGGGAGTCCCACGAGCAGTACTTC. Its protein product is CASSTKPAGRRESHEQYF.